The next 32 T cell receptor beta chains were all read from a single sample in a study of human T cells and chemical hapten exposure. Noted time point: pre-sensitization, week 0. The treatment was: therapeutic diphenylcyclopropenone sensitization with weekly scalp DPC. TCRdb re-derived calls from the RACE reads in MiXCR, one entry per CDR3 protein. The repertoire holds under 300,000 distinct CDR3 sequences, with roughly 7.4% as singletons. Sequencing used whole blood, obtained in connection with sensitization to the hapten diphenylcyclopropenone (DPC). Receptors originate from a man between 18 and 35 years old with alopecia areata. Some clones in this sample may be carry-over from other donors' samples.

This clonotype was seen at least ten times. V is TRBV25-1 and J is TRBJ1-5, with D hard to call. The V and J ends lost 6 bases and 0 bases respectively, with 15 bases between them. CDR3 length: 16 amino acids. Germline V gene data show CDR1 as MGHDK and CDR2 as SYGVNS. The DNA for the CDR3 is TGTGCCAGCAGCATGGGCGGCGCATATAGCAATCAGCCCCAGCATTTT. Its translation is CASSMGGAYSNQPQHF.

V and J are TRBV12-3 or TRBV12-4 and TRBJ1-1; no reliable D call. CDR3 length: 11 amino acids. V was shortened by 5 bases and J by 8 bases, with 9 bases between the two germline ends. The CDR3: CASSTPVEAFF. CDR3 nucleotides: TGTGCCAGCAGTACACCGGTAGAAGCTTTCTTT.

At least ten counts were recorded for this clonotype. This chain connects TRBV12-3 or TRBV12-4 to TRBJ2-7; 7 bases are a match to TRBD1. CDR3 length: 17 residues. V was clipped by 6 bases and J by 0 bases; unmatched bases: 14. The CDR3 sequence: CASSRPMFAGGSYEQYF. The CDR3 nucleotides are TGTGCCAGCAGCCGCCCGATGTTTGCAGGGGGCTCCTACGAGCAGTACTTC.

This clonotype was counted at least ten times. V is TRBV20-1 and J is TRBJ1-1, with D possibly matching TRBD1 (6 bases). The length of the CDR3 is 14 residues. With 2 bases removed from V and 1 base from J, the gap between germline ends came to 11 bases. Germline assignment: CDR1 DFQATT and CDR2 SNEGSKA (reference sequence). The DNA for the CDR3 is TGCAGTGCTAGACCGACAGGACCGAACACTGAAGCTTTCTTT. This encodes CSARPTGPNTEAFF.

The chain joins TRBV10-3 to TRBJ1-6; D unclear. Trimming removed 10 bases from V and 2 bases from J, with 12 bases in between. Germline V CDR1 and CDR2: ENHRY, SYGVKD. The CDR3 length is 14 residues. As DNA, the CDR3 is TGTGCCACGGGGTCTGAGACCTATAATTCACCCCTCCACTTT. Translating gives CATGSETYNSPLHF.

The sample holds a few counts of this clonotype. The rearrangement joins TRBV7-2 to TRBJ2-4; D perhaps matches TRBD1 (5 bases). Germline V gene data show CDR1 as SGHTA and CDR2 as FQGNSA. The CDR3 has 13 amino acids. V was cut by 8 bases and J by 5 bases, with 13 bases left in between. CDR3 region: CASGQGLQNIQYF. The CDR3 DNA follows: TGTGCCAGCGGCCAGGGCCTCCAAAACATTCAGTACTTC.

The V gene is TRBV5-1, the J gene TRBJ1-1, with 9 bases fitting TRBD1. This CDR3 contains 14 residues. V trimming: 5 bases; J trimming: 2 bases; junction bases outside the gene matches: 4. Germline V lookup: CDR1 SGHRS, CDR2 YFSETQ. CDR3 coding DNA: TGCGCCAGCAGACGGGGACAGGGAAACACTGAAGCTTTCTTT. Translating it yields CASRRGQGNTEAFF.

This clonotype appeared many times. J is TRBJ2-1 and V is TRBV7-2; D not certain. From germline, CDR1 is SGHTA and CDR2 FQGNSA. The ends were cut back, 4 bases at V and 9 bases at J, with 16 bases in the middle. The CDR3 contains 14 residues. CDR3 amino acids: CASSSLTETSEQFF. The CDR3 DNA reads TGTGCCAGCAGCTCCCTAACGGAGACCTCTGAGCAGTTCTTC.

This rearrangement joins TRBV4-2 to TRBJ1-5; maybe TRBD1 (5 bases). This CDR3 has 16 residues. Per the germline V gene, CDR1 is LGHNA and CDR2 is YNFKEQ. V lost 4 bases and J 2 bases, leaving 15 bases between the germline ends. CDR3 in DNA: TGTGCCAGCAGCCCAATTCAGGGAGGCGGCAATCAGCCCCAGCATTTT. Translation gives CASSPIQGGGNQPQHF.

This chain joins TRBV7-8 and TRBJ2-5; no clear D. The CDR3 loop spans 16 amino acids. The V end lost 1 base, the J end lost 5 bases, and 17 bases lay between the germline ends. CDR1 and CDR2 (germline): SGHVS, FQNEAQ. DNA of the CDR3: TGTGCCAGCAGCTTAGATTTGTCCAGTTCGGAGGAGACCCAGTACTTC. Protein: CASSLDLSSSEETQYF.

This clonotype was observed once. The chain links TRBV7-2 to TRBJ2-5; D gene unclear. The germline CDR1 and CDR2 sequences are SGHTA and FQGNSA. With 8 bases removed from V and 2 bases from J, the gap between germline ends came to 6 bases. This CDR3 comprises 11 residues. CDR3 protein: CASLEQETQYF. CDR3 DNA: TGTGCCAGCTTAGAACAAGAGACCCAGTACTTC.

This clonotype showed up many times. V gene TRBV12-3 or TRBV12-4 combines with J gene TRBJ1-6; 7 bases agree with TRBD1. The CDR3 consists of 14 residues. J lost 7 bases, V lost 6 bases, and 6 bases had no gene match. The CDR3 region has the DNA TGTGCCAGCAGCTCCGGGACAGCGAATTCACCCCTCCACTTT. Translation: CASSSGTANSPLHF.

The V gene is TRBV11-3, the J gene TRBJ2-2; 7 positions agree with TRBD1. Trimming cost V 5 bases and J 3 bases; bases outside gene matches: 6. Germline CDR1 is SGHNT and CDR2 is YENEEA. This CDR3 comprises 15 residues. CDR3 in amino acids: CASSRTGAYTGELFF. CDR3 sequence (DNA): TGTGCCAGCAGCCGGACAGGAGCGTACACCGGGGAGCTGTTTTTT.

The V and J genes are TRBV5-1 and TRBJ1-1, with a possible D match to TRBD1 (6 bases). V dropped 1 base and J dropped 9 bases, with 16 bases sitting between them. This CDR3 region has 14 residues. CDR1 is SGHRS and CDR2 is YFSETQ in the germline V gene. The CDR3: CASSLNSGHLKAFF. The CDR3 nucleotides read TGCGCCAGCAGCTTGAACTCGGGACACCTCAAAGCTTTCTTT.

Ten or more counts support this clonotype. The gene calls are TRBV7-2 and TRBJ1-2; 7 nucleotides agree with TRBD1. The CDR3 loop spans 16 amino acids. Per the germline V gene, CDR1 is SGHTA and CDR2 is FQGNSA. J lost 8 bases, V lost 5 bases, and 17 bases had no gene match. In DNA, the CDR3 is TGTGCCAGCAGCCGTAGACAGGGCATTGGGGGTGAAGGCTACACCTTC. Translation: CASSRRQGIGGEGYTF.

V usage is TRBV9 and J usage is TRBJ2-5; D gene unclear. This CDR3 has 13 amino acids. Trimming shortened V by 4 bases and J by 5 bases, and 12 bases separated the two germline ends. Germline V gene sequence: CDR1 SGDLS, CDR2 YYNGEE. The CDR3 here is CASSPTRSETQYF. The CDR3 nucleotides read TGTGCCAGCAGCCCGACTCGTTCTGAGACCCAGTACTTC.

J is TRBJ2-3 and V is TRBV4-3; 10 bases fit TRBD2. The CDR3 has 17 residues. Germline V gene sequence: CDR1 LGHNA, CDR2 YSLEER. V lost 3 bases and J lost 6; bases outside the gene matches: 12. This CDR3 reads CASSHNLAGGRRDTQYF. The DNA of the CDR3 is TGCGCCAGCAGCCACAACTTAGCGGGGGGACGTAGGGATACGCAGTATTTT.

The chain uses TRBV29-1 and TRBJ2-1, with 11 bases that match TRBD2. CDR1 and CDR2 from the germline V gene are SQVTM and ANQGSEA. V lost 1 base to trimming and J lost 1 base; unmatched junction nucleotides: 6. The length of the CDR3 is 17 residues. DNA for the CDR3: TGCAGCGTTGAAGGATTTAGCGGGGGGGCGTCCTACAATGAGCAGTTCTTC. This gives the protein CSVEGFSGGASYNEQFF.

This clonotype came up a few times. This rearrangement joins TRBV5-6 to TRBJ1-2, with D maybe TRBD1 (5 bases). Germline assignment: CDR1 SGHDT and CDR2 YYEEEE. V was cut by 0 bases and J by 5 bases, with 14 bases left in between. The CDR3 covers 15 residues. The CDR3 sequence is CASSLGGGHGYGYTF. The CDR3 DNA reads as TGTGCCAGCAGCTTGGGGGGCGGACACGGATATGGCTACACCTTC. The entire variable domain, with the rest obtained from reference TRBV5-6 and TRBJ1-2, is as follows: DAGVTQSPTHLIKTRGQQVTLRCSPKSGHDTVSWYQQALGQGPQFIFQYYEEEERQRGNFPDRFSGHQFPNYSSELNVNALLLGDSALYLCASSLGGGHGYGYTFGSGTRLTVV.

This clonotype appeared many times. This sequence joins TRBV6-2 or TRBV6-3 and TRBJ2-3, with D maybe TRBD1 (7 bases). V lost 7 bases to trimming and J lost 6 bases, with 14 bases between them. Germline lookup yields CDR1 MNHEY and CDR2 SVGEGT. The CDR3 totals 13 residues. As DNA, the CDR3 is TGTGCCAGCACCCAGGGGGGTGAGGATACGCAGTATTTT. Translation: CASTQGGEDTQYF.

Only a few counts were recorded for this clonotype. The CDR3 is CASTPTATAYNEQFF. DNA for the CDR3: TGTGCCAGCACCCCGACAGCCACGGCATACAATGAGCAGTTCTTC. This rearrangement joins TRBV7-8 to TRBJ2-1, with TRBD1 as a possible D gene (5 bases). The CDR3 loop spans 15 amino acids. Germline V gives CDR1 SGHVS, CDR2 FQNEAQ. Trimming left V 7 bases short and J 4 bases short, with 17 bases between.

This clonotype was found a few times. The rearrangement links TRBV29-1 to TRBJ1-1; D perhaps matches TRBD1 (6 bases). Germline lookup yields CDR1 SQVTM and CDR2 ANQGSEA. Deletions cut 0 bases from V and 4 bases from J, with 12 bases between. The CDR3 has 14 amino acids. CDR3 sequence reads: CSVEDSQGRTEAFF. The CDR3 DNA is TGCAGCGTTGAAGATTCACAGGGACGCACTGAAGCTTTCTTT.

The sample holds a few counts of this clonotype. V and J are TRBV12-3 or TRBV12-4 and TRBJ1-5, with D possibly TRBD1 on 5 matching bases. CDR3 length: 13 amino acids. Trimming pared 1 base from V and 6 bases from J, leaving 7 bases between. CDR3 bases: TGTGCCAGCAGTTTAGAAAGGGGTCAGCCCCAGCATTTT. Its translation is CASSLERGQPQHF.

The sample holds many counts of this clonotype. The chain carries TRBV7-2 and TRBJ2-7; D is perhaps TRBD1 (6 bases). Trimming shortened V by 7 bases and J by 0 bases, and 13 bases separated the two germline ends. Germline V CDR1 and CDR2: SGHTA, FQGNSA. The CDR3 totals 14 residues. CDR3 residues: CASTLGTFSYEQYF. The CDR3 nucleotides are TGTGCCAGCACGTTAGGGACATTCTCCTACGAGCAGTACTTC.

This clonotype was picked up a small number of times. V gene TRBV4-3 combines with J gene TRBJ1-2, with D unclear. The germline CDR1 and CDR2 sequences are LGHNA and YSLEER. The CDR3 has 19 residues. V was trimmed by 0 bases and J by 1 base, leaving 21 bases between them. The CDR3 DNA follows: TGCGCCAGCAGCCAAGATGTCTCGGCAGCCCAAACTTATAACTATGGCTACACCTTC. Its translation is CASSQDVSAAQTYNYGYTF.

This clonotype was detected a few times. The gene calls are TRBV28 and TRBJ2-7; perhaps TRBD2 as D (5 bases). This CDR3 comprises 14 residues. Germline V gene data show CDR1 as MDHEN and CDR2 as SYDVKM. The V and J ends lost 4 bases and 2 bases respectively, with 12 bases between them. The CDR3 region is CASSWRLPPYEQYF. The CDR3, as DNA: TGTGCCAGCAGTTGGCGACTACCCCCCTACGAGCAGTACTTC.

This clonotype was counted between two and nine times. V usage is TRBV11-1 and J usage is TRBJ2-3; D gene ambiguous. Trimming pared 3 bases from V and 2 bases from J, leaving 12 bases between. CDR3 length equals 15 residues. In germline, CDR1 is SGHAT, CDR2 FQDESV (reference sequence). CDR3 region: CASSLNQQSTDTQYF. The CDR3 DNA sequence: TGTGCCAGCAGCTTGAATCAGCAGTCCACAGATACGCAGTATTTT.

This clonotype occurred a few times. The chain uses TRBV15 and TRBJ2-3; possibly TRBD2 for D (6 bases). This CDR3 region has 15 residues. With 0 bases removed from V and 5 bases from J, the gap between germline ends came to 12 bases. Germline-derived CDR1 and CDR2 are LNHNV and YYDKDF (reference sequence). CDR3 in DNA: TGTGCCACCAGCAGAGAACGGGGGTTTGGAGATACGCAGTATTTT. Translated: CATSRERGFGDTQYF.

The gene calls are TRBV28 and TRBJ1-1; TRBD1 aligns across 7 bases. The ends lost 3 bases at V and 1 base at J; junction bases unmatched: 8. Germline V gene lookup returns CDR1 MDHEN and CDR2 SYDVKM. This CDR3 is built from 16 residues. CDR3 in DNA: TGTGCCAGCAGTTTCTTACACCGGACAGGGAACACTGAAGCTTTCTTT. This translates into CASSFLHRTGNTEAFF.

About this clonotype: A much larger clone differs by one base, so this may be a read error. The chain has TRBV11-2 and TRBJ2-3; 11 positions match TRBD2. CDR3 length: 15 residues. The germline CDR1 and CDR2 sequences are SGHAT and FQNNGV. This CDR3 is CVSSRELAGADTQYF. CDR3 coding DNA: TGTGTCAGCAGCAGAGAACTAGCGGGGGCGGATACGCAGTATTTT.

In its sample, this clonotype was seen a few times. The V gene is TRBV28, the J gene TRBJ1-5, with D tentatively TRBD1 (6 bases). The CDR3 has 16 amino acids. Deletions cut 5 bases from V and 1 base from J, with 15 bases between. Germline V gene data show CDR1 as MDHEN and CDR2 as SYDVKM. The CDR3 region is CASSIQGFVSNQPQHF. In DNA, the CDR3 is TGTGCCAGCAGTATTCAGGGGTTTGTGAGCAATCAGCCCCAGCATTTT.

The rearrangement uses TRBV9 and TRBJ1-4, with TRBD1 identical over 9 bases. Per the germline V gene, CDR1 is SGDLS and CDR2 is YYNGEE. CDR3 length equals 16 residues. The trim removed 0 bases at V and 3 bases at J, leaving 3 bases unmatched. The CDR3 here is CASSVGDRAANEKLFF. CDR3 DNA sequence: TGTGCCAGCAGCGTAGGGGACAGGGCTGCTAATGAAAAACTGTTTTTT.